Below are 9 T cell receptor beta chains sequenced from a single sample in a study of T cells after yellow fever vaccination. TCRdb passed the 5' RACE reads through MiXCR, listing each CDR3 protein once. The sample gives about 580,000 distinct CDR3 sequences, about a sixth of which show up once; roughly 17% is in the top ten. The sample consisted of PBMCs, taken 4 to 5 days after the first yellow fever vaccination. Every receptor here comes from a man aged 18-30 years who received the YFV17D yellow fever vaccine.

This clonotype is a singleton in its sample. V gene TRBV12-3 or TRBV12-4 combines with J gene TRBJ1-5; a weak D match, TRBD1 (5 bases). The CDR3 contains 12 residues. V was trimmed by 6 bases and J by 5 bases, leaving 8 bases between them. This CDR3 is CASRRGDQPQHF. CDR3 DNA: TGTGCCAGCAGACGAGGGGATCAGCCCCAGCATTTT.

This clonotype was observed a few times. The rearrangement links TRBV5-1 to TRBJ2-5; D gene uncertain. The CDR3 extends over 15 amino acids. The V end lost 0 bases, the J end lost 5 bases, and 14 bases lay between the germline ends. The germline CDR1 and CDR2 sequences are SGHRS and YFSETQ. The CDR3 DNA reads TGCGCCAGCAGCTTGGAGACTTTTCTGAGGGAGACCCAGTACTTC. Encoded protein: CASSLETFLRETQYF.

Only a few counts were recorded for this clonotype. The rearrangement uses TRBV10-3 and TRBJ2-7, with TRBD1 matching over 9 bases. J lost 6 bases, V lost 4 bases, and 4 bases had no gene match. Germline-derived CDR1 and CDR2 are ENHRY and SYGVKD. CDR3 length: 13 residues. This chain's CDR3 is CAISGDRDPEQYF. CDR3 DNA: TGTGCCATCAGTGGGGACAGGGACCCCGAGCAGTACTTC.

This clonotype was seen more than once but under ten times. CDR3 protein: CASSQGDTITGELFF. CDR3 coding DNA: TGTGCCAGCAGCCAAGGTGACACGATCACCGGGGAGCTGTTTTTT. The chain joins TRBV14 to TRBJ2-2; D call uncertain. V was clipped by 1 base and J by 4 bases, with 10 bases between them. The CDR3 spans 15 residues. Germline V gene sequence: CDR1 SGHDN, CDR2 FVKESK.

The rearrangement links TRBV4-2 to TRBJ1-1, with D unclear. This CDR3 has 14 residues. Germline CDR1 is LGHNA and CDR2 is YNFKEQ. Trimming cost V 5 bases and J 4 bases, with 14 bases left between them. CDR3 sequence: CASSFGREFTEAFF. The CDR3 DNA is TGTGCCAGCAGCTTCGGACGGGAGTTCACTGAAGCTTTCTTT.

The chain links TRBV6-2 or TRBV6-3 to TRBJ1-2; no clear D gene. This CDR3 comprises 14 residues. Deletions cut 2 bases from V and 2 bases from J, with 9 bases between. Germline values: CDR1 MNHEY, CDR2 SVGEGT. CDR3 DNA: TGTGCCAGCAGTTACGCAGCGGAGAACTATGGCTACACCTTC. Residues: CASSYAAENYGYTF.

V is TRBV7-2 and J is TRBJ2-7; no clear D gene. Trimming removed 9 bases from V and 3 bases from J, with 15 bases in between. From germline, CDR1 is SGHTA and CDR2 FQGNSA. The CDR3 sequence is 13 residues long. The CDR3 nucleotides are TGTGCCAGAAACAGCCTCCTCCTCTACGAGCAGTACGTC. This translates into CARNSLLLYEQYV.

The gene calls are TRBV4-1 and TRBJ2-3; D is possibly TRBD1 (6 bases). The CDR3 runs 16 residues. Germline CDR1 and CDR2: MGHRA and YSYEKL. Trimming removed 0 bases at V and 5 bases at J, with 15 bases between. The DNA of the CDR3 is TGCGCCAGCAGCCAAGAAGAGCTAGGGGGTGGAGATACGCAGTATTTT. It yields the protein CASSQEELGGGDTQYF.

CDR3 nucleotides: TGTGCCAGCAGTGCTGACAGGTGGGAGACCCAGTACTTC. The encoded protein is CASSADRWETQYF. The rearrangement uses TRBV6-1 and TRBJ2-5, with D perhaps matching TRBD1 (6 bases). CDR3 size: 13 residues. Trimming pared 4 bases from V and 5 bases from J, leaving 11 bases between. In germline, CDR1 is MNHNS, CDR2 SASEGT.